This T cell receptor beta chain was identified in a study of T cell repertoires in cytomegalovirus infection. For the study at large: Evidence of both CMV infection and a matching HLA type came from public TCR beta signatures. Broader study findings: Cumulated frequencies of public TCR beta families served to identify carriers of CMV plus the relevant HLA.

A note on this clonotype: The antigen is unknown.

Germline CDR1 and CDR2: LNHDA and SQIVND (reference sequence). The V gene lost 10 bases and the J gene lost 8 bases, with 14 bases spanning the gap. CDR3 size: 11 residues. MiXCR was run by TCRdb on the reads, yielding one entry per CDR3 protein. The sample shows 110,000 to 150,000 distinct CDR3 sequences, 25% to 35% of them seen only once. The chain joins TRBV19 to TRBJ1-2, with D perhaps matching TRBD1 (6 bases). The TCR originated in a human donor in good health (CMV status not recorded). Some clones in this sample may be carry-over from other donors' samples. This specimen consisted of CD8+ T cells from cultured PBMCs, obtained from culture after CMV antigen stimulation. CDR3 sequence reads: CATISGDGYTF. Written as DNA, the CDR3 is TGTGCCACCATCTCAGGGGACGGCTACACCTTC.